This T cell receptor beta chain derives from a study of control samples from healthy donors and cancer patients (TCRdb year 2020). The library was built by means of the immunoSEQ multiplex PCR assay. As stored in TCRdb, this immuneACCESS dataset retains in-frame rearrangements with V and J assigned. A fraction of the clones does not appear; measured against another copy, unresolved V genes explain less than half of the discrepancy, and the remainder lacks a known reason. Recorded for this sample are 100,000 to 150,000 clones; roughly 92% of them occurred a single time. The ten largest clonotypes hold approximately 0.57% of the sample. Per the germline V gene, MRHNA is the CDR1 and SNTAGT is the CDR2. The CDR3 measures 13 amino acids from cysteine to phenylalanine. The entry retains the CDR3 DNA only, 39 bases that are in frame from base 1. V and J are truncated by 5 bases and 6 bases respectively, leaving an intervening sequence of 11 bases.

Regarding this clone: Its binding antigen is unknown. No base quality information exists; no much larger clone differs at one position.

This clonotype was obtained from an older man with head and neck cancer. Sequenced input: PBMCs. Rearrangement joined TRBV6-4 to TRBJ1-5; matching of 5 bases hints at TRBD1 as the D gene. The DNA sequence is TGTGCCAGCAGTCCGACAGACGGTCAGCCCCAGCATTTT. It specifies CASSPTDGQPQHF.